This passage covers 5 T cell receptor beta chains from one sample sequenced in a study of blood T cell repertoires in COVID-19. Profiling relied on immunoSEQ multiplex PCR, and the TCRdb table lists in-frame clones only, not all of them. Here the sample spans about 190,000 clones, 89% being singletons. What was sequenced was peripheral blood. The receptor set was obtained from a man in his forties with acute or convalescent COVID-19.

The CDR3, as DNA: TGTGCCAGCAGCTCCAACAGGGCGGAGACCCAGTACTTC. The encoded protein is CASSSNRAETQYF. The chain joins TRBV5-4 to TRBJ2-5, with D possibly TRBD1 on 6 matching bases. This CDR3 region has 13 residues. Germline CDR1 reads SGHNT; CDR2 reads YYREEE (reference sequence). Deletions cut 3 bases from V and 5 bases from J, with 11 bases between.

This chain links TRBV5-1 with TRBJ2-2; the match to TRBD1 covers 7 bases. Germline V gene data show CDR1 as SGHRS and CDR2 as YFSETQ. J was trimmed by 1 base and V by 1 base; bases with no gene match: 1. This CDR3 has 15 residues. Here the CDR3 reads CASSLQGENTGELFF. The CDR3 nucleotides read TGCGCCAGCAGCTTGCAGGGGGAGAACACCGGGGAGCTGTTTTTT.

The chain combines TRBV6-2 or TRBV6-3 with TRBJ2-7; D might be TRBD1 (5 bases). CDR1 and CDR2 from the germline V gene are MNHEY and SVGEGT. The CDR3 runs to 13 residues. Trimming took 5 bases from V and 2 from J, leaving 10 bases between them. The CDR3 DNA follows: TGTGCCAGCAGTATGACAGACGCCTACGAGCAGTACTTC. Its protein is CASSMTDAYEQYF.

The genes are TRBV28 and TRBJ1-5; D is unclear. The CDR3 spans 15 residues. Germline lookup yields CDR1 MDHEN and CDR2 SYDVKM. V lost 6 bases and J lost 1, with 13 bases in between. The CDR3 DNA sequence: TGTGCCAGCAGGCGGGAAGGCGGGAGCAATCAGCCCCAGCATTTT. This gives the protein CASRREGGSNQPQHF. The complete variable domain, with remaining parts taken from reference TRBV28 and TRBJ1-5, reads DVKVTQSSRYLVKRTGEKVFLECVQDMDHENMFWYRQDPGLGLRLIYFSYDVKMKEKGDIPEGYSVSREKKERFSLILESASTNQTSMYLCASRREGGSNQPQHFGDGTRLSIL.

The chain has TRBV2 and TRBJ2-3, with TRBD2 identical over 9 bases. CDR1 is SNHLY and CDR2 is FYNNEI in the germline V gene. The V segment lost 2 bases and the J segment 6 bases; nucleotides outside the gene matches: 3. The CDR3 sequence is 14 residues long. CDR3 coding DNA: TGTGCCAGCAGTGAATGGACTAGCGAGGATACGCAGTATTTT. This encodes CASSEWTSEDTQYF.